This is a list of T cell receptor beta chains from one sample in a study of blood T cell repertoires in COVID-19. Data came from immunoSEQ multiplex PCR; TCRdb stores just in-frame clones and leaves some out. Of some 82,000 clones listed, 80% to 90% are singletons. Specimen: peripheral blood. The receptors come from an elderly man with active or convalescent COVID-19. Each CDR3 is given with its conserved first and last residue. The D gene is left open where the match is weak. Some rows mark clone size as missing; the rest say once, few, many or name a class of expanded clone.

D gene	J gene	clone size	V gene	CDR3 protein	CDR3 DNA
TRBD2	TRBJ2-1	.	TRBV11-2	CASSPGLAGLRSQFF	TGTGCCAGCAGCCCGGGACTAGCGGGACTTAGGAGTCAGTTCTTC
TRBD2	TRBJ2-2	.	TRBV6-5	CASRPPLAGAGELFF	TGTGCCAGTCGCCCCCCGCTAGCGGGAGCCGGGGAGCTGTTTTTT
TRBD1	TRBJ2-1	.	TRBV10-3	CAISDEDRGPYNEQFF	TGTGCCATCAGCGACGAGGACAGGGGGCCCTACAATGAGCAGTTCTTC
.	TRBJ2-3	.	TRBV5-6	CASSLNRGTDTQYF	TGTGCCAGCAGCTTGAACAGGGGCACAGATACGCAGTATTTT
.	TRBJ1-3	once	TRBV30	CAWSRRQRENTIYF	TGTGCCTGGAGTAGGCGACAGAGAGAAAACACCATATATTTT
TRBD2	TRBJ2-7	.	TRBV30	CAWRDSGETYEQYF	TGTGCCTGGCGGGATAGCGGGGAGACCTACGAGCAGTACTTC
TRBD2	TRBJ2-1	.	TRBV5-1	CASSSTGTSVNEQFF	TGCGCCAGCAGCTCTACCGGGACTAGCGTCAATGAGCAGTTCTTC
TRBD2	TRBJ2-7	.	TRBV5-4	CASSERLAGNYEQYF	TGTGCCAGCAGTGAGAGACTAGCGGGAAACTACGAGCAGTACTTC
TRBD2	TRBJ2-7	.	TRBV29-1	CSVGTSGAVEQYF	TGCAGCGTAGGGACTAGCGGGGCGGTCGAGCAGTACTTC
.	TRBJ2-2	.	TRBV6-5	CASTRDFSNTGELFF	TGTGCCAGCACCCGGGACTTCTCGAACACCGGGGAGCTGTTTTTT
TRBD1	TRBJ1-2	.	TRBV6-5	CASSLGQPFYGYTF	TGTGCCAGCAGTTTGGGACAGCCTTTCTATGGCTACACCTTC
TRBD2	TRBJ2-7	.	TRBV11-2	CASSYTGGGPYEQYF	TGTGCCAGCAGCTACACCGGGGGGGGGCCCTACGAGCAGTACTTC
TRBD1	TRBJ1-1	.	TRBV29-1	CSVATGTANTEAFF	TGCAGCGTGGCTACCGGGACAGCGAACACTGAAGCTTTCTTT
.	TRBJ2-4	.	TRBV19	CASSIEDSVYIQYF	TGTGCCAGTAGTATAGAGGACAGCGTGTACATTCAGTACTTC
.	TRBJ1-6	.	TRBV30	CAWSVVKVGGRPDNSPLHF	TGTGCCTGGAGTGTAGTGAAAGTAGGCGGGAGACCAGATAATTCACCCCTCCACTTT
TRBD2	TRBJ2-1	.	TRBV7-8	CASSPPRAGGYEQFF	TGTGCCAGCAGCCCTCCTCGAGCGGGAGGTTATGAGCAGTTCTTC
TRBD1	TRBJ1-2	.	TRBV19	CASRRGTGPYGYTF	TGTGCCAGTCGACGAGGGACAGGGCCTTATGGCTACACCTTC
TRBD1	TRBJ2-1	.	TRBV14	CASRERGRGNEQFF	TGTGCCAGCAGAGAGAGGGGCAGGGGGAATGAGCAGTTCTTC
TRBD2	TRBJ2-1	.	TRBV5-1	CASSLERGAYNEQFF	TGCGCCAGCAGCCTTGAGCGGGGGGCCTACAATGAGCAGTTCTTC
TRBD1	TRBJ2-7	.	TRBV19	CASSIAGTGGRDEQYF	TGTGCCAGTAGTATCGCCGGGACAGGGGGCAGGGACGAGCAGTACTTC
.	TRBJ1-5	.	TRBV10-1	CASSESGTPNQPQHF	TGCGCCAGCAGTGAGTCCGGGACACCAAATCAGCCCCAGCATTTT
.	TRBJ1-6	.	TRBV5-6	CASSSDWEIRALHF	TGTGCCAGCAGCTCGGACTGGGAAATTAGAGCCCTCCACTTT
.	TRBJ2-7	.	TRBV29-1	CSVEEKGGGSEQYF	TGCAGCGTTGAAGAGAAGGGGGGAGGGAGCGAGCAGTACTTC
.	TRBJ1-3	.	TRBV5-1	CASSTTGRNTIYF	TGCGCCAGCAGCACCACAGGAAGAAACACCATATATTTT
TRBD1	TRBJ1-2	.	TRBV29-1	CSVERVGQGNTGYTF	TGCAGCGTTGAAAGGGTGGGACAGGGGAATACTGGCTACACCTTC
.	TRBJ1-5	.	TRBV19	CASSRAGGGNQPQHF	TGTGCCAGTTCTCGGGCGGGGGGCGGCAATCAGCCCCAGCATTTT
.	TRBJ2-7	.	TRBV4-3	CASSQERRSTVQQGEQYF	TGCGCCAGCAGCCAAGAAAGGCGCAGTACAGTCCAGCAGGGCGAGCAGTACTTC
TRBD1	TRBJ2-3	.	TRBV28	CASSLGDRGADTQYF	TGTGCCAGCAGTTTAGGTGACAGGGGGGCAGATACGCAGTATTTT
TRBD1	TRBJ2-1	.	TRBV19	CASSIGTVNEQFF	TGTGCCAGTAGTATCGGGACAGTCAATGAGCAGTTCTTC
TRBD2	TRBJ2-5	.	TRBV5-8	CASSLVGREETQYF	TGTGCCAGCAGCTTGGTCGGGAGGGAAGAGACCCAGTACTTC
.	TRBJ1-6	.	TRBV5-1	CASSDDSHNSPLHF	TGCGCCAGCAGCGACGACAGCCATAATTCACCCCTCCACTTT
.	TRBJ1-5	.	TRBV28	CASSLWVVRGQPQHF	TGTGCCAGCAGTTTATGGGTCGTCCGGGGTCAGCCCCAGCATTTT
TRBD1	TRBJ1-2	.	TRBV30	CAWRERGRNGYTF	TGTGCCTGGAGAGAGAGGGGGCGCAATGGCTACACCTTC
TRBD2	TRBJ2-1	.	TRBV7-3	CASSLSPSGGNNEQFF	TGTGCCAGCAGCTTAAGTCCTAGCGGGGGGAACAATGAGCAGTTCTTC
.	TRBJ1-2	.	TRBV14	CASSQESEGSGYTF	TGTGCCAGCAGCCAAGAATCGGAGGGTTCAGGCTACACCTTC
.	TRBJ1-2	few	TRBV5-6	CASSSGGTSGYTF	TGTGCCAGCAGCTCCGGAGGAACGTCGGGCTACACCTTC
TRBD2	TRBJ2-7	.	TRBV27	CASKGTSEPYEQYF	TGTGCCAGCAAAGGGACTAGCGAACCCTACGAGCAGTACTTC
TRBD2	TRBJ2-5	.	TRBV28	CASSLPTGTIRTQYF	TGTGCCAGCAGTTTGCCAACCGGGACTATACGGACCCAGTACTTC
TRBD1	TRBJ1-2	.	TRBV7-2	CASSPKGGQATYGYTF	TGTGCCAGCAGCCCCAAGGGAGGACAGGCCACCTATGGCTACACCTTC
TRBD1	TRBJ1-1	.	TRBV2	CASSERTGGGMNTEAFF	TGTGCCAGCAGTGAAAGAACAGGGGGAGGGATGAACACTGAAGCTTTCTTT
.	TRBJ2-2	.	TRBV13	CASSFQGFSGTGELFF	TGTGCCAGCAGCTTTCAGGGGTTCAGTGGGACCGGGGAGCTGTTTTTT
TRBD1	TRBJ2-7	.	TRBV2	CASSRDREVYEQYF	TGTGCCAGCAGCAGGGACAGGGAAGTGTACGAGCAGTACTTC